The clone carrying this T cell receptor (beta chain) has a handful of counts. The target antigen is unknown. Since all of the isolated RNA was reverse transcribed, expressed TCRB transcripts were what got sequenced. Clones were sequenced by immunoSEQ multiplex PCR, and TCRdb holds only the in-frame ones, with some missing. The profile shows a few hundred thousand clones, approximately 16% of them singletons. This sample was included in a study of beta chain features in type 1 diabetes. Isolation of CD4+ naive, central memory, regulatory and stem cell-like memory cells was achieved by sorting via CD45RO/CCR7/CD25/CD127/CD95/CD27. Regarding the study as a whole: The study found moderately but significantly shorter TCRB CDR3s in all four CD4+ subsets of Type 1 diabetes patients. Within patients, naive, central memory and Treg TCRB repertoires seemed more similar than within healthy donors.

Sample: naive CD4+ T cells from blood. The receptor was isolated from a woman younger than 30 in good health.

Here the CDR3 reads CASSEQPGTGDGYTF. CDR3 in DNA: TGTGCCAGCAGTGAACAACCTGGGACAGGAGATGGCTACACCTTC. The rearrangement links TRBV2 to TRBJ1-2; 8 bases are a match to TRBD1. V shed 2 bases and J 6 bases; nucleotides not matched to a gene: 8. The germline gives CDR1 SNHLY, CDR2 FYNNEI. The CDR3 totals 15 residues.